Listed below are T cell receptor beta chains from one sample, sequenced in a study of radiation and T cells in renal cell carcinoma. Repertoires were generated with immunoSEQ multiplex PCR, while TCRdb's copy carries only in-frame clones and drops some. The sample lists around 13,000 clones, 30% to 35% seen once, with 15% in the top ten. The sequencing used tumor tissue, collected from a patient whose treatment included radiotherapy and nephrectomy. These receptors were collected from a man aged 55 to 69 with renal cell carcinoma. CDR3s include the opening cysteine and the closing phenylalanine or tryptophan. The order of the fields is V gene, D gene, clone size, J gene, CDR3 DNA, CDR3 protein. A D gene is named only where the DNA matches it firmly. Clone size is not always given. Where it is, it says once, few, many or a class for expanded clones.

TRBV6-1	TRBD1	NA	TRBJ1-2	TGTGCCAGCAGTGAGGGGACAGGGGGCAGCTATGGCTACACCTTC	CASSEGTGGSYGYTF
TRBV10-3	NA	many	TRBJ1-5	TGTGCCATCGCCGGGCAGATCAATCAGCCCCAGCATTTT	CAIAGQINQPQHF
TRBV7-2	NA	NA	TRBJ1-2	TGTGCCAGCGCCTATCAGGGGATCCACCCATACACCTTC	CASAYQGIHPYTF
TRBV19	NA	NA	TRBJ2-4	TGTGCCAGTAGTATCTTGTGGGGGGCCAAAAACATTCAGTACTTC	CASSILWGAKNIQYF
TRBV7-3	NA	few	TRBJ2-2	TGTGCCAGCAGCACCGGGACCGTCGGGGAGCTGTTTTTT	CASSTGTVGELFF
TRBV7-9	TRBD1	NA	TRBJ1-2	TGTGCCAGCAGCTGGGGACAGGGGAACTATGGCTACACCTTC	CASSWGQGNYGYTF
TRBV27	NA	NA	TRBJ2-7	TGTGCCAGCAGTTCCGGTCCCTCCTACGAGCAGTACTTC	CASSSGPSYEQYF
TRBV7-8	TRBD1	NA	TRBJ1-2	TGTGCCAGCAGCCAGGACAGGGGAGTGTTGAGTGGCTACACCTTC	CASSQDRGVLSGYTF
TRBV2	NA	medium-sized	TRBJ2-5	TGTGCCAGCAGTGATCCTGGGGTAGACCTGTACCAAGAGACCCAGTACTTC	CASSDPGVDLYQETQYF
TRBV29-1	NA	few	TRBJ2-4	TGCAGCGTTGTCACGGTAGCCAAAAACATTCAGTACTTC	CSVVTVAKNIQYF
TRBV19	NA	few	TRBJ2-1	TGTGCCAGTAGTATCTGGAGTGAGCAGTTCTTC	CASSIWSEQFF
TRBV5-6	NA	few	TRBJ2-2	TGTGCCAGCAGCGGGGGACAGAACACCGGGGAGCTGTTTTTT	CASSGGQNTGELFF
TRBV14	NA	few	TRBJ2-7	TGTGCCAGCAGCCAGGCGGGGGCAGCTCGCAATCAGTACTTC	CASSQAGAARNQYF
TRBV4-3	NA	NA	TRBJ1-1	TGCGCCAGCAGCCCCTCTCGCTTCCCCACTGAAGCTTTCTTT	CASSPSRFPTEAFF
TRBV4-3	TRBD1	NA	TRBJ2-7	TGCGCCAGCAGCCATTCCGCGACAGGGGAGTCCTACGAGCAGTACTTC	CASSHSATGESYEQYF
TRBV4-3	NA	few	TRBJ2-1	TGCGCCAGCAGCCAAGGTGTGGGGTATGAGCAGTTCTTC	CASSQGVGYEQFF
TRBV30	TRBD2	few	TRBJ2-4	TGTGCCTGGAGTGTAGGGAGGCGGGGGAACATTCAGTACTTC	CAWSVGRRGNIQYF
TRBV7-8	NA	NA	TRBJ1-3	TGTGCCAGCAGCTTAAGCAGGGCTGGAAACACCATATATTTT	CASSLSRAGNTIYF
TRBV6-5	TRBD1	NA	TRBJ1-5	TGTGCCAGCAGTCCCGGGACAGTCAATCAGCCCCAGCATTTT	CASSPGTVNQPQHF
TRBV7-9	TRBD2	NA	TRBJ2-3	TGTGCCAGCAGCCGTAGCGGGGGGGCTGCAGATACGCAGTATTTT	CASSRSGGAADTQYF
TRBV9	NA	NA	TRBJ1-2	TGTGCCAGCAGCGTCAGTGAGGAAAACTATGGCTACACCTTC	CASSVSEENYGYTF
TRBV6-1	NA	few	TRBJ1-2	TGTGCCAGCAGCCCGAGTGGGTCGCGGTCGGGTGGCTACACCTTC	CASSPSGSRSGGYTF
TRBV2	NA	few	TRBJ2-5	TGTGCCAGCAGTGAAGCGACAAGGGGAGTGACCCAGTACTTC	CASSEATRGVTQYF
TRBV11-3	NA	few	TRBJ1-4	TGTGCCAGCAGCTTAATGGATGAAAAACTGTTTTTT	CASSLMDEKLFF
TRBV18	NA	few	TRBJ2-5	TGTGCCAGCTCCCCTAGCTGGGGGAAGGGAAAAGAGACCCAGTACTTC	CASSPSWGKGKETQYF
TRBV5-1	TRBD2	few	TRBJ2-1	TGCGCCAGCATGCTAGCGGGGGGGCCTCCAATTGAGCAGTTCTTC	CASMLAGGPPIEQFF
TRBV5-6	NA	NA	TRBJ2-5	TGTGCCAGCAGCCAGATGGGGACCACTCGACAAGAGAACCAGTACTTC	CASSQMGTTRQENQYF
TRBV2	TRBD1	few	TRBJ1-2	TGTGCCAGCAGTCCGGACAGGGCCAGGGGCTACACCTTC	CASSPDRARGYTF
TRBV9	NA	NA	TRBJ1-4	TGTGCCAGCAGCGCTGACAGGACTCCAACTAATGAAAAACTGTTTTTT	CASSADRTPTNEKLFF
TRBV6-5	NA	NA	TRBJ2-2	TGTGCCAGCAGTTACGTTGCCGGGGAGCTGTTTTTT	CASSYVAGELFF
TRBV5-6	NA	NA	TRBJ2-2	TGTGCCAGCAGCCCAGGCGGCTCGGGGGAGCTGTTTTTT	CASSPGGSGELFF
TRBV7-8	TRBD1	once	TRBJ2-2	TGTGCCAGCAGACGGACAGGGGCCGGGGAGCTGTTTTTT	CASRRTGAGELFF
TRBV30	NA	few	TRBJ1-1	TGTGCCTGGAGAAGGGAAGAAAGGACTGAAGCTTTCTTT	CAWRREERTEAFF
TRBV9	NA	NA	TRBJ1-5	TGTGCCAGCAGCGCCTCGCTGAATCAGCCCCAGCATTTT	CASSASLNQPQHF
TRBV6-1	NA	few	TRBJ1-2	TGTGCCAGCAGTGTCAAACTTAGGGGGGAGTATGGCTACACCTTC	CASSVKLRGEYGYTF
TRBV5-1	NA	once	TRBJ2-1	TGCGCCAGCAGCTTGACAGGGAGCTCCTACAATGAGCAGTTCTTC	CASSLTGSSYNEQFF
TRBV5-6	NA	NA	TRBJ1-1	TGTGCCAGCATCCAGGGCACGAACACTGAAGCTTTCTTT	CASIQGTNTEAFF
TRBV4-3	TRBD1	few	TRBJ2-5	TGCGCCAGCAGCCAAGATCTGACAGGGCAAGAGACCCAGTACTTC	CASSQDLTGQETQYF
TRBV7-2	TRBD2	few	TRBJ2-2	TGTGCCAGCAGCCCCCGTAGCGGGAGGGCCTTAGGCGGGGAGCTGTTTTTT	CASSPRSGRALGGELFF
TRBV13	TRBD1	few	TRBJ2-7	TGTGCCAGCAGCTTCAGACAGGGATACGAGCAGTACTTC	CASSFRQGYEQYF
TRBV9	TRBD2	NA	TRBJ2-3	TGTGCCAGCACCCCTAGCGGGACTAGCACAGATACGCAGTATTTT	CASTPSGTSTDTQYF
TRBV6-6	TRBD1	NA	TRBJ1-1	TGTGCCAGCAATACAGGGGCCACTGAAGCTTTCTTT	CASNTGATEAFF
TRBV20-1	NA	few	TRBJ1-2	TGCAGTGCTAGCGGCGGGAATCACTTC	CSASGGNHF
TRBV7-2	NA	once	TRBJ2-5	TGTGCCAGCAGCTTAGTGGTCAGAGAGACCCAGTACTTC	CASSLVVRETQYF
TRBV2	NA	few	TRBJ1-3	TGTGCCAGCACCGAGGGAAGGGGCCTAAGAAACACCATATATTTT	CASTEGRGLRNTIYF
TRBV7-6	NA	few	TRBJ1-1	TGTGCCAGCAGCTTAGCATTCGCGGGGAACACTGAAGCTTTCTTT	CASSLAFAGNTEAFF
TRBV9	NA	NA	TRBJ1-2	TGTGCCAGCAGCACGGACGGGAGGTGGGCCGGCTACACCTTC	CASSTDGRWAGYTF
TRBV7-9	TRBD1	few	TRBJ2-7	TGTGCCAGCAGCAGGGACAGGGATTACGAGCAGTACTTC	CASSRDRDYEQYF
TRBV5-1	NA	NA	TRBJ2-1	TGCGCCAGCAGCTTGGCTGGGAACAATGAGCAGTTCTTC	CASSLAGNNEQFF
TRBV19	NA	NA	TRBJ1-1	TGTGCCAGTAGTATACATGGGGCCCCTGAAGCTTTCTTT	CASSIHGAPEAFF